The 3 T cell receptor beta chains below come from one sample, sequenced in a study of T cells in women clearing cervical HPV infection. Using immunoSEQ multiplex PCR, the repertoire was profiled, and TCRdb retains in-frame clones only, with some absent. The sample holds roughly 20,000 clones. Sequenced: blood buffy coat. These receptors all come from a woman between 18 and 69 years old with a cervical HPV16 infection that either progressed to CIN3+ or cleared (not recorded which).

Concerning this clone itself: The missing CDR3 end, 3 residues past where the read stops, is filled in from the germline J gene. V gene TRBV5-6 combines with J gene TRBJ1-5, with D uncertain. Germline V gene sequence: CDR1 SGHDT, CDR2 YYEEEE. Trimming cost V 4 bases and J 0 bases, with 8 bases left between them. The length of the CDR3 is 14 residues. CDR3 loop: CASSKGVSNQPQHF. CDR3 DNA (partial): TGTGCCAGCAGCAAGGGCGTTAGCAATCAGCCC. The whole variable domain, remainder taken from reference TRBV5-6 and TRBJ1-5, is DAGVTQSPTHLIKTRGQQVTLRCSPKSGHDTVSWYQQALGQGPQFIFQYYEEEERQRGNFPDRFSGHQFPNYSSELNVNALLLGDSALYLCASSKGVSNQPQHFGDGTRLSIL.

In the case of this clone: The read is 3 residues too short to cover the CDR3 end, so that end is filled in from the germline J gene. J is TRBJ2-5 and V is TRBV14, with 7 bases lining up with TRBD2. Trimming at V came to 2 bases and at J to 2 bases, leaving 8 bases not matched to a gene. The CDR3 has 16 residues. The germline V gene encodes CDR1 SGHDN and CDR2 FVKESK. The DNA read from the CDR3 is TGTGCCAGCAGCCAAAAACCCACTAGCGAACAAGAGACC. Encoded protein: CASSQKPTSEQET. The entire CDR3 reads CASSQKPTSEQETQYF. The full variable domain, in which reference TRBV14 and TRBJ2-5 provide the parts outside the CDR3, is EAGVTQFPSHSVIEKGQTVTLRCDPISGHDNLYWYRRVMGKEIKFLLHFVKESKQDESGMPNNRFLAERTGGTYSTLKVQPAELEDSGVYFCASSQKPTSEQETQYFGPGTRLLVL.

Worth noting for this clone: Coverage ceases 3 residues before the CDR3 finishes, and the germline J gene fills in the end. V gene TRBV6-2 or TRBV6-3 combines with J gene TRBJ1-5, with D perhaps matching TRBD1 (5 bases). V lost 2 bases, J lost 5 bases, and 10 bases lay in between. Germline CDR1 MNHEY, CDR2 SVGEGT. The CDR3 totals 14 residues. The CDR3 protein is CASSYKGLHQPQHF. The sequenced part of the CDR3 DNA is TGTGCCAGCAGTTACAAGGGGTTGCATCAGCCC.